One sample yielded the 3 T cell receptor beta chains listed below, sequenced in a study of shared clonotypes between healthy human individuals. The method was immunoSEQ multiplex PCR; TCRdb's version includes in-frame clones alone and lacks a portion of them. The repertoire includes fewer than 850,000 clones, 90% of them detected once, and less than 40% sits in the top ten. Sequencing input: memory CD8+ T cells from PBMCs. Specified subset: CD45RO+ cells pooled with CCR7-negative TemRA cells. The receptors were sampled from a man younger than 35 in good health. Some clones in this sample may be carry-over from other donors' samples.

CDR3 bases: TGTGCCTGGACGGACAGGGTTGGAGCCGCTCTACCCCTCCACTTT. Amino acid sequence: CAWTDRVGAALPLHF. V is TRBV30 and J is TRBJ1-6; 8 positions match TRBD1. V gave up 4 bases and J gave up 12 bases; unmatched junction bases: 14. Germline loops: CDR1 GTSNPN, CDR2 SVGIG (reference sequence). CDR3 size: 15 residues.

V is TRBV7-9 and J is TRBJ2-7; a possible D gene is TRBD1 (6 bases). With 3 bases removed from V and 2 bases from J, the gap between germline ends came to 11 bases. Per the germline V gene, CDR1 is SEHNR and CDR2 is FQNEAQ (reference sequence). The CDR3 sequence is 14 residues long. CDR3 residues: CASSFLGATYEQYF. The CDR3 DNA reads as TGTGCCAGCAGCTTTTTGGGGGCCACCTACGAGCAGTACTTC.

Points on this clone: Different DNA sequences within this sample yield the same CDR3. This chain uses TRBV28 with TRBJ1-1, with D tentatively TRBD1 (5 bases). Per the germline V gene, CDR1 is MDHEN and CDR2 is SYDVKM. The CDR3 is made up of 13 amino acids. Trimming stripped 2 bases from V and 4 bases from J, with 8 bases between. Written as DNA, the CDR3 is TGTGCCAGCAGTTTAGGGGGACCCACTGAAGCTTTCTTT. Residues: CASSLGGPTEAFF.